A single T cell receptor beta chain is shown here with its context. The antigen is not known. Expressed TCRB transcripts were sequenced after all isolated RNA was converted to cDNA. Naive, central memory and regulatory T cell samples averaged about 3.57 million reads. The protocol was immunoSEQ multiplex PCR, while the TCRdb copy is restricted to in-frame clones and leaves out a portion. The sample shows hundreds of thousands of clones, 30% of them seen only once. The data were taken from a study of beta chain features in type 1 diabetes. Germline CDR1 is MNHNY and CDR2 is SVGAGI (reference sequence). The junction had 7 bases not matched to a gene; V was cut back by 6 bases and J by 5 bases. The CDR3 is made up of 14 amino acids. Regarding the study as a whole: Small HLA sub-analyses could not settle whether HLA shapes TCRB rearrangement. The naive, central memory and Treg TCRB repertoires looked more alike in patients than they did in healthy donors.

This receptor was taken from a man aged 18 to 30 in good health. Sequenced sample: naive CD4+ T cells from blood. J is TRBJ1-5 and V is TRBV6-6; 7 bases agree with TRBD1. The CDR3 here is CASRGDSRHQPQHF. DNA of the CDR3: TGTGCCAGCAGGGGGGACAGCCGCCATCAGCCCCAGCATTTT.